This T cell receptor beta chain emerged from a study of T cells in Graves' hyperthyroidism and ophthalmopathy. Study overall: At initial diagnosis, before any treatment had begun, peripheral blood was obtained.

Study-level results: Ophthalmopathy got predicted by the model a median approximately six months before its onset. Most thyroid clonotypes that were expanded above 0.001 also turned up in blood.

As to this clonotype: What it binds is not known.

Researchers barred patients who had uncontrolled infection, other autoimmune disease, pregnancy or lactation. The TCR beta CDR3 regions underwent amplification using RNA transcripts as the source. When the TCR CDR3 underwent first-round RT-PCR, the HTBI primer set was used. TCRdb analysed the multiplex PCR reads with MiXCR anew, one entry per CDR3 protein. The sample records over 700,000 distinct CDR3 sequences, around a sixth being singletons. The sample taken for sequencing was blood. The sequence derives from a woman between 50 and 59 years old with Graves' hyperthyroidism that later progressed to Graves' ophthalmopathy.

In DNA form, the CDR3 reads TGTGCCAGCAGTACCCACTATAATTCACCCCTCCACTTT. The encoded protein is CASSTHYNSPLHF. The V and J genes are TRBV6-1 and TRBJ1-6; no clear D. Trimming stripped 5 bases from V and 3 bases from J, with 5 bases between. The germline gives CDR1 MNHNS, CDR2 SASEGT. This CDR3 spans 13 amino acids.